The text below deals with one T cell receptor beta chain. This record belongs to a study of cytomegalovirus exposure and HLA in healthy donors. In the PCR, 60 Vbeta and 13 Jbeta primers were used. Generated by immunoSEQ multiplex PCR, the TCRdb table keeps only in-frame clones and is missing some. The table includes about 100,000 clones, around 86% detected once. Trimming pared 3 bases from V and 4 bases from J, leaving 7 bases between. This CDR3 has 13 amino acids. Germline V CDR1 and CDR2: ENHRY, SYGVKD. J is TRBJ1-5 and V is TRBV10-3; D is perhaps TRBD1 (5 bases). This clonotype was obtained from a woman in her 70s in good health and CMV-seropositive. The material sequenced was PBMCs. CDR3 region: CAISDRDNQPQHF. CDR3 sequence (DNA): TGTGCCATCAGTGACAGGGATAATCAGCCCCAGCATTTT.